A single sample is the source of the 9 T cell receptor beta chains below, sequenced in a study of cytomegalovirus exposure and HLA in healthy donors (dated by TCRdb to 2017 to 2019). Library preparation used the immunoSEQ multiplex PCR assay. Here the immuneACCESS table is served through TCRdb, limited to in-frame sequences with V and J called. Missing clones are a known gap in these copies; in checked studies unresolved V genes cover under half, and the rest lacks a known reason. Within this sample are roughly 70,000 clones, with 96% of them counted one time only. 4.5% of the sample goes to the ten largest clones. The specimen sequenced was PBMCs. The receptor set was obtained from a woman younger than 30 in good health and CMV-seropositive.

This clone was picked up one time. This chain joins TRBV7-9 and TRBJ2-1; D might be TRBD1 (6 bases). Germline assignment: CDR1 SEHNR and CDR2 FQNEAQ (reference sequence). The CDR3 runs 15 residues. The V and J ends lost 1 base and 8 bases respectively, with 15 bases between them. CDR3 in DNA: TGTGCCAGCAGCTTAGTCCAGGGGTATGTTGATGAGCAGTTCTTC. Protein: CASSLVQGYVDEQFF.

The chain recombines TRBV4-1 with TRBJ1-5; D is perhaps TRBD1 (6 bases). V gave up 4 bases and J gave up 5 bases, with 15 bases separating them. Germline CDR1 is MGHRA and CDR2 is YSYEKL. The CDR3 is made up of 15 amino acids. The CDR3 bases are TGCGCCAGCAGCCCTGGAGGGGGGGGGCATCAGCCCCAGCATTTT. This encodes CASSPGGGGHQPQHF.

This clone occurred once. The CDR3 sequence: CATSDSSNQPQHF. The CDR3 bases are TGTGCCACCTCGGACAGTTCCAATCAGCCCCAGCATTTT. The chain couples TRBV19 to TRBJ1-5; a possible D gene is TRBD1 (6 bases). The CDR3 covers 13 residues. The ends were cut back, 10 bases at V and 3 bases at J, with 13 bases in the middle. Germline values: CDR1 LNHDA, CDR2 SQIVND (reference sequence).

The chain joins TRBV10-3 to TRBJ1-5; 7 nucleotides align to TRBD1. The CDR3 length is 15 residues. Germline V CDR1 and CDR2: ENHRY, SYGVKD. V was clipped by 2 bases and J by 2 bases; unmatched bases: 3. The CDR3 DNA reads as TGTGCCATCAGTGAGCGAGGGACAGGCAATCAGCCCCAGCATTTT. Translated, it gives CAISERGTGNQPQHF.

CDR3 in DNA: TGTGCCAGCAGCCTTAGCGGGAGGGCCGATCGTGAGCAGTACTTC. Protein product: CASSLSGRADREQYF. V gene TRBV4-2 combines with J gene TRBJ2-7; 11 nucleotides align to TRBD2. The CDR3 extends over 15 amino acids. The germline CDR1 and CDR2 sequences are LGHNA and YNFKEQ. V shed 4 bases and J 7 bases; nucleotides not matched to a gene: 9.

The V call is TRBV5-1, the J call TRBJ2-7; D is perhaps TRBD2 (6 bases). The CDR3 is 13 residues long. CDR1 and CDR2 (germline): SGHRS, YFSETQ. V was cut by 4 bases and J by 6 bases, with 14 bases left in between. This CDR3 is CASSPWGVGEQYF. Written as DNA, the CDR3 is TGCGCCAGCAGCCCGTGGGGGGTGGGCGAGCAGTACTTC.

This sequence joins TRBV6-6 and TRBJ2-1; TRBD2 matches at 13 bases. CDR1 MNHNY and CDR2 SVGAGI come from the germline V gene (reference sequence). The CDR3 is made up of 15 amino acids. V shed 7 bases and J 6 bases; nucleotides not matched to a gene: 6. The CDR3 bases are TGTGCCAGCACGCCGGGACTAGCGGGAATCAATGAGCAGTTCTTC. This encodes CASTPGLAGINEQFF.

The gene calls are TRBV7-2 and TRBJ2-1; TRBD2 aligns across 7 bases. Germline CDR1 SGHTA, CDR2 FQGNSA. Trimming at V came to 1 base and at J to 7 bases, leaving 7 bases not matched to a gene. The CDR3 runs 15 residues. Here the CDR3 DNA reads TGTGCCAGCAGCTTAGTGGGAGGGCCTCGTAATGAGCAGTTCTTC. As protein: CASSLVGGPRNEQFF.

J is TRBJ2-4 and V is TRBV4-3; a possible D gene is TRBD2 (6 bases). Trimming shortened V by 0 bases and J by 1 base, and 16 bases separated the two germline ends. The CDR3 has 18 residues. The V gene's germline CDR1 is LGHNA and CDR2 YSLEER. CDR3 amino acids: CASSQEWTSGGAKNIQYF. The CDR3 DNA reads as TGCGCCAGCAGCCAAGAATGGACCTCCGGGGGTGCCAAAAACATTCAGTACTTC.